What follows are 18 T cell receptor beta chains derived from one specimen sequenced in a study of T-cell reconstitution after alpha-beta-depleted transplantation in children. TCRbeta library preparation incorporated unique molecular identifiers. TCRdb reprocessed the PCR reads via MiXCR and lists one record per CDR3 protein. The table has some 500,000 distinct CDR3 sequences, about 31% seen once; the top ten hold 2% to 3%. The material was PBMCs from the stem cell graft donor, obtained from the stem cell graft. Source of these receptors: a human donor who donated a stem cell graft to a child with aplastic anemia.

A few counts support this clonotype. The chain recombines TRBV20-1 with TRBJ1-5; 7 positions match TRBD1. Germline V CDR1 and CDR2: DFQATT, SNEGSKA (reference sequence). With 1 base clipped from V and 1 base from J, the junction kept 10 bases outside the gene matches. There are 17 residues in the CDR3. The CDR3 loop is CSARGGGGGKSNQPQHF. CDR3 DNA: TGCAGTGCTAGAGGGGGAGGAGGGGGCAAGAGCAATCAGCCCCAGCATTTT.

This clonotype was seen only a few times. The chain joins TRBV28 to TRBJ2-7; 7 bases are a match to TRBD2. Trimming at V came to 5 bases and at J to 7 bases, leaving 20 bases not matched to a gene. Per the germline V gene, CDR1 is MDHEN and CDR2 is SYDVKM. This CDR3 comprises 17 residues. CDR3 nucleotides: TGTGCCAGCAGTCCACAATCCGGGACTAAGGGGTGGTTTGAGCAGTACTTC. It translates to CASSPQSGTKGWFEQYF.

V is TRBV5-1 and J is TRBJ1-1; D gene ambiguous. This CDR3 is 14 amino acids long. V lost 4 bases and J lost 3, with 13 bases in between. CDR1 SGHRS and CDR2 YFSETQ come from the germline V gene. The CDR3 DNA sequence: TGCGCCAGCAGCCCTACACATGGGTACACTGAAGCTTTCTTT. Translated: CASSPTHGYTEAFF.

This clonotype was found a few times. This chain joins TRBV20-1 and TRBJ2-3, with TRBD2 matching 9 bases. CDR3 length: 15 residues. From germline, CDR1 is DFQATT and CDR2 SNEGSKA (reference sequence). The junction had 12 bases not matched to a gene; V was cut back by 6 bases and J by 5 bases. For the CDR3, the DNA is TGCAGTGCCCCCTGGGCAGCGGGAGGCAAAGATACGCAGTATTTT. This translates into CSAPWAAGGKDTQYF.

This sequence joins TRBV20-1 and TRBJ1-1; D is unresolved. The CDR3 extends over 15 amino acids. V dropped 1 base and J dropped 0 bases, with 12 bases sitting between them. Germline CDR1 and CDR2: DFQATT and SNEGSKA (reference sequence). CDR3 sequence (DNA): TGCAGTGCTAGAGCGTTAGGACTGATGAACACTGAAGCTTTCTTT. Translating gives CSARALGLMNTEAFF.

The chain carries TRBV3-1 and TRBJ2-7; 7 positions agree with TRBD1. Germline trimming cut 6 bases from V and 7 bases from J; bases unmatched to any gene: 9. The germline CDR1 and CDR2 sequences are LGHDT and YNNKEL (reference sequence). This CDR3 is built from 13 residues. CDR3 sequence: CASRPGTDGEQYF. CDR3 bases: TGTGCCAGCAGGCCCGGGACAGATGGAGAGCAGTACTTC.

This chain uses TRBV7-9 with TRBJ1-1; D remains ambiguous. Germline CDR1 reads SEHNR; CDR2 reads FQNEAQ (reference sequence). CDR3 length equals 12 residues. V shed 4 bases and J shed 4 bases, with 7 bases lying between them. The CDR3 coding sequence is TGTGCCAGCAGCTGGGATACCACTGAAGCTTTCTTT. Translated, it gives CASSWDTTEAFF.

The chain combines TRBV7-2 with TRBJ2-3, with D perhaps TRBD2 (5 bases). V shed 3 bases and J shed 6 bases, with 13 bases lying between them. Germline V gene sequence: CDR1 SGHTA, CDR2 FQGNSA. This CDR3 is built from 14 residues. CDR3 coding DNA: TGTGCCAGCAGCTTTCCGGGGAAATCGGATACGCAGTATTTT. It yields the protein CASSFPGKSDTQYF.

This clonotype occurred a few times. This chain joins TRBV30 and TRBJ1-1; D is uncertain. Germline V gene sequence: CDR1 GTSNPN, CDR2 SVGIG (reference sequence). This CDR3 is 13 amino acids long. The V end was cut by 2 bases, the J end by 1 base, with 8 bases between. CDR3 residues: CAWSNRGNTEAFF. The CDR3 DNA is TGTGCCTGGAGTAACAGAGGGAACACTGAAGCTTTCTTT. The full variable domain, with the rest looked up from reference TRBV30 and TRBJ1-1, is SQTIHQWPATLVQPVGSPLSLECTVEGTSNPNLYWYRQAAGRGLQLLFYSVGIGQISSEVPQNLSASRPQDRQFILSSKKLLLSDSGFYLCAWSNRGNTEAFFGQGTRLTVV.

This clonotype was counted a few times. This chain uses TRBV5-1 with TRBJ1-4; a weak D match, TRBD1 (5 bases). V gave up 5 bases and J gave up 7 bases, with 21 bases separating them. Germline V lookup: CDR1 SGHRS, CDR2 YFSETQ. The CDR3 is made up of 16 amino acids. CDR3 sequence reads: CASSLGGAASGEKLFF. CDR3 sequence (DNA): TGCGCCAGCAGTCTTGGCGGGGCCGCTTCGGGTGAAAAACTGTTTTTT.

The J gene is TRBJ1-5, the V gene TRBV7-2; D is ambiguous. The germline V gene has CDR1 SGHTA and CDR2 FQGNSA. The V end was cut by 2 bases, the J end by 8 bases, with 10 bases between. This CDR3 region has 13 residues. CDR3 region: CASSLMIGEPQHF. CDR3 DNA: TGTGCCAGCAGCTTAATGATCGGGGAGCCCCAGCATTTT.

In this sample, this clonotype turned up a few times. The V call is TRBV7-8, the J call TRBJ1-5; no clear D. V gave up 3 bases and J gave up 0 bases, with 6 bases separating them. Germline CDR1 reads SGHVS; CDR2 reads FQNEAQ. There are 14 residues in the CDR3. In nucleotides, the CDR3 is TGTGCCAGCAGCTTTGACGGTAGCAATCAGCCCCAGCATTTT. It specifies CASSFDGSNQPQHF.

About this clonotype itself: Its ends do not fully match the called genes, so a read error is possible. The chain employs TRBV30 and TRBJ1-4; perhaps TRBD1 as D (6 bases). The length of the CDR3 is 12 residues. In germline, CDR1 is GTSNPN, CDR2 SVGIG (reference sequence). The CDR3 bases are TGTGCCTGGAGTGTCCCCACCGGGACACCGCGATTT. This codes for CAWSVPTGTPRF.

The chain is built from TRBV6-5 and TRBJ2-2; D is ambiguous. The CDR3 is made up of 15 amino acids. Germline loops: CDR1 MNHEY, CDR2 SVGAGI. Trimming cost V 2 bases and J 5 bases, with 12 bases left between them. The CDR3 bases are TGTGCCAGCAGTTACGATCAGAAAGCTACCGGGGAGCTGTTTTTT. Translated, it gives CASSYDQKATGELFF.

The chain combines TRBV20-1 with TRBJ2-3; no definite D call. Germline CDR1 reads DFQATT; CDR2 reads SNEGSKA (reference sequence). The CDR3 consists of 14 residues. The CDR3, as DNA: TGCAGGGAGATGTTAGCTCGTAGCACAGATACGCAGTATTTT. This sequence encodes CREMLARSTDTQYF.

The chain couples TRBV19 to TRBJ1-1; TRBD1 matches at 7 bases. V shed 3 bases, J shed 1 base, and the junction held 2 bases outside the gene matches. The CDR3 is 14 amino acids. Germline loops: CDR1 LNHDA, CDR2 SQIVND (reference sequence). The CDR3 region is CASSIRGRNTEAFF. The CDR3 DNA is TGTGCCAGTAGTATCAGGGGGAGGAACACTGAAGCTTTCTTT.

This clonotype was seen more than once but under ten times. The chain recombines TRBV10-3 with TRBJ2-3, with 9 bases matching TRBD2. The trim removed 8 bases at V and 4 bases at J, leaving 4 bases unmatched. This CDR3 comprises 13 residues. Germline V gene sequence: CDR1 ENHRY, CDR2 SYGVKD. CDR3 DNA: TGTGCCATCGACCCTAGCGGGGCAGATACGCAGTATTTT. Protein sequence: CAIDPSGADTQYF.

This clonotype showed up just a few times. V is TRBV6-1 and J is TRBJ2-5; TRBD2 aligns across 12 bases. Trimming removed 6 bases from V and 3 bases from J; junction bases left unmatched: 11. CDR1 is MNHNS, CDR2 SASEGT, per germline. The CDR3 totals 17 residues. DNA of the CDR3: TGTGCCAGCAGGCCCATGCCAACTAGCGGGAGGAAAGAGACCCAGTACTTC. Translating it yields CASRPMPTSGRKETQYF.